This T cell receptor (beta chain) was documented in a study of T-cell memory formation after mild COVID-19. V was trimmed by 4 bases and J by 7 bases, leaving 16 bases between them. Looked up from germline, CDR1 is LNHNV and CDR2 is YYDKDF (reference sequence). The CDR3 runs to 14 residues. TCRdb recomputed calls from the 5' RACE reads with MiXCR, one row per CDR3 protein. The sample has fewer than 250,000 distinct CDR3 sequences, 8% to 11% seen once. This clonotype was counted between two and nine times. Its target is not known. Study-wide results and limits: Clones contracting across day 15 to 85 had a balanced CD4/CD8 profile; later expanding clones leaned CD4+.

The chain links TRBV15 to TRBJ1-2; D is ambiguous. Sequencing was carried out using PBMCs or a T cell subset sorted from them (not recorded which). The sequence was obtained from a man between 18 and 35 years old who had mild COVID-19 (a few samples of this study predate the infection). Cell type and time point are not known. The CDR3 DNA reads as TGTGCCACCAGCATGATCGGGGTTATAGGTGGCTACACCTTC. As protein: CATSMIGVIGGYTF.